This paragraph reports one T cell receptor (beta chain). The sample comes from a study of blood T cell repertoires in COVID-19. Study-level information: Researchers got acute and convalescent COVID-19 samples from the United States, Italy and Spain. Nucleic acid was either cDNA or gDNA, and it came from T cells, B-cell-depleted T cells, or PBMCs.

Looked up from germline, CDR1 is ENHRY and CDR2 is SYGVKD. CDR3 size: 14 residues. V trimming: 7 bases; J trimming: 1 base; junction bases outside the gene matches: 5. TCRdb's copy holds only in-frame clones and misses some; the assay was immunoSEQ multiplex PCR. Among approximately 90,000 clones listed, roughly nine tenths were seen once. The V and J genes are TRBV10-3 and TRBJ1-1, with TRBD1 identical over 8 bases. The source material was peripheral blood. The receptor was isolated from a man aged 60 to 69 with acute or convalescent COVID-19. Here the CDR3 DNA reads TGTGCCATCACCCGGACAGGGCGGAACACTGAAGCTTTCTTT. Translation gives CAITRTGRNTEAFF.